The 22 T cell receptor beta chains below were found in one sample sequenced in a study of blood T cell repertoires in COVID-19. Generated by immunoSEQ multiplex PCR, the TCRdb table keeps only in-frame clones and is missing some. This table holds around 170,000 clones, approximately 86% found once. Sequenced sample: peripheral blood. Receptors originate from a man aged 60-69 years with COVID-19, enrolled during active disease.

The rearrangement uses TRBV12-3 or TRBV12-4 and TRBJ2-2; D perhaps matches TRBD2 (5 bases). V dropped 6 bases and J dropped 5 bases, with 10 bases sitting between them. This CDR3 is built from 13 residues. CDR3 sequence (DNA): TGTGCCAGCAGCCCACGAGGGACCGGGGAGCTGTTTTTT. Translated, it gives CASSPRGTGELFF.

J is TRBJ1-2 and V is TRBV6-2 or TRBV6-3; a possible D gene is TRBD1 (5 bases). V lost 5 bases to trimming and J lost 4 bases, with 14 bases between them. The CDR3 contains 14 residues. Germline-derived CDR1 and CDR2 are MNHEY and SVGEGT. Here the CDR3 reads CASSTFQGFYGYTF. The CDR3 nucleotides are TGTGCCAGCAGTACATTCCAGGGCTTCTATGGCTACACCTTC.

CDR3 protein: CASSLEARGLRQPQHF. The CDR3 DNA is TGTGCCAGCAGCTTAGAGGCCAGGGGGCTCCGGCAGCCCCAGCATTTT. The chain uses TRBV7-8 and TRBJ1-5, with TRBD1 matching over 8 bases. The germline V gene has CDR1 SGHVS and CDR2 FQNEAQ. The V segment lost 1 base and the J segment 7 bases; nucleotides outside the gene matches: 9. The CDR3 length is 16 residues.

V is TRBV12-5 and J is TRBJ2-7, with D perhaps TRBD1 (5 bases). This CDR3 is 12 amino acids long. The germline CDR1 and CDR2 sequences are LGHNT and FRNRAP. Trimming cost V 2 bases and J 11 bases, with 13 bases left between them. The CDR3, as DNA: TGTGCTAGTGGTTTGTATGTAGGGGTGGAGTACTTC. As protein: CASGLYVGVEYF.

The chain links TRBV25-1 to TRBJ1-1; a weak D match, TRBD1 (6 bases). The CDR3 runs to 13 residues. Germline V gene sequence: CDR1 MGHDK, CDR2 SYGVNS. V was pared by 7 bases and J by 1 base, with 10 bases between. CDR3 in amino acids: CASKGVGNTEAFF. Here the CDR3 DNA reads TGTGCCAGCAAGGGGGTTGGGAACACTGAAGCTTTCTTT.

Only a few counts were recorded for this clone. V and J are TRBV7-2 and TRBJ2-2; 7 bases line up with TRBD1. There are 15 residues in the CDR3. Germline CDR1 reads SGHTA; CDR2 reads FQGNSA. The junction had 9 bases not matched to a gene; V was cut back by 5 bases and J by 6 bases. The CDR3 here is CASSPSTGRAGELFF. Written as DNA, the CDR3 is TGTGCCAGCAGCCCCTCGACAGGGCGGGCCGGGGAGCTGTTTTTT.

The rearrangement uses TRBV4-3 and TRBJ1-2, with D unresolved. From germline, CDR1 is LGHNA and CDR2 YSLEER. The length of the CDR3 is 16 residues. Trimming shortened V by 1 base and J by 2 bases, and 14 bases separated the two germline ends. The CDR3, as DNA: TGCGCCAGCAGCCAAGTTGGAGGGAGAACCAACTATGGCTACACCTTC. Amino acid sequence: CASSQVGGRTNYGYTF.

The chain has TRBV2 and TRBJ2-3, with 9 bases lining up with TRBD2. V shed 7 bases, J shed 6 bases, and the junction held 14 bases outside the gene matches. Germline CDR1 is SNHLY and CDR2 is FYNNEI. There are 16 residues in the CDR3. The CDR3 region has the DNA TGTGCCAGCATCCGGCGTAGCGGGGGTTCGGGGGATACGCAGTATTTT. It is translated as CASIRRSGGSGDTQYF.

CDR3 DNA sequence: TGTGCCAGTAGCTTGGGACAGGGGGTCTATGGCTACACCTTC. It yields the protein CASSLGQGVYGYTF. The V call is TRBV19, the J call TRBJ1-2; 11 bases are a match to TRBD1. The CDR3 is 14 residues long. After removal of 6 bases from V and 4 bases from J, the junction contained 4 bases not matched to a gene. CDR1 is LNHDA and CDR2 is SQIVND in the germline V gene (reference sequence).

The chain is built from TRBV27 and TRBJ2-1; a possible D gene is TRBD1 (6 bases). Germline loops: CDR1 MNHEY, CDR2 SMNVEV (reference sequence). This CDR3 is 12 amino acids long. V lost 6 bases to trimming and J lost 14 bases, with 17 bases between them. CDR3 bases: TGTGCCAGCAGCCAAACCTGGGGACACGAGTTCTTC. Amino acid sequence: CASSQTWGHEFF.

The gene calls are TRBV6-1 and TRBJ1-5, with 8 nucleotides matching TRBD1. With 1 base clipped from V and 7 bases from J, the junction kept 6 bases outside the gene matches. The CDR3 runs 15 residues. Germline V CDR1 and CDR2: MNHNS, SASEGT. CDR3 DNA sequence: TGTGCCAGCAGTGAAGGCAGGGGGCAAGGACAGCCCCAGCATTTT. Its translation is CASSEGRGQGQPQHF.

V is TRBV6-5 and J is TRBJ2-7; 9 bases map to TRBD2. V lost 4 bases, J lost 2 bases, and 3 bases stayed unmatched. The CDR3 is made up of 14 amino acids. The germline CDR1 and CDR2 sequences are MNHEY and SVGAGI. CDR3 in DNA: TGTGCCAGCAGTTCTGCGGGAGGGCCCTACGAGCAGTACTTC. It translates to CASSSAGGPYEQYF.

This clone was counted only a few times. V gene TRBV21-1 combines with J gene TRBJ1-3; the table's D call, TRBD1, has no DNA check behind it. TRBV21-1 is an annotated pseudogene. The CDR3 consists of 15 residues. The CDR3 DNA reads as TGTGCCAGCAGCAATAGGGGAATAACTGGAAACACCATATATTTT. It yields the protein CASSNRGITGNTIYF.

This chain joins TRBV7-9 and TRBJ2-5; the D gene is possibly TRBD2 (6 bases). V was pared by 1 base and J by 1 base, with 13 bases between. The germline gives CDR1 SEHNR, CDR2 FQNEAQ (reference sequence). The CDR3 runs to 16 residues. The CDR3, as DNA: TGTGCCAGCAGCTTAGGGTCTAGCGTACCCCAAGAGACCCAGTACTTC. Its protein is CASSLGSSVPQETQYF.

Of note for this clone: Other DNA variants within this sample encode the same CDR3. J is TRBJ1-5 and V is TRBV18; D unresolved. Trimming removed 4 bases at V and 0 bases at J, with 7 bases between. Germline loops: CDR1 KGHSH, CDR2 LQKENI. This CDR3 has 14 residues. The CDR3 sequence is CASSQQSSNQPQHF. The CDR3 nucleotides read TGTGCCAGCTCACAACAGAGTAGCAATCAGCCCCAGCATTTT.

V is TRBV6-2 or TRBV6-3 and J is TRBJ2-5, with D perhaps TRBD2 (5 bases). The CDR3 consists of 12 residues. With 5 bases removed from V and 5 bases from J, the gap between germline ends came to 9 bases. The V gene's germline CDR1 is MNHEY and CDR2 SVGEGT. CDR3: CASSAGGETQYF. The CDR3 nucleotides read TGTGCCAGCAGTGCGGGTGGCGAGACCCAGTACTTC.

This clone was picked up a small number of times. CDR3 bases: TGCGCCAGCAGCTTGGTAGCCGGGATCCAGAATCAGCCCCAGCATTTT. Translating it yields CASSLVAGIQNQPQHF. V usage is TRBV5-1 and J usage is TRBJ1-5; D not certain. The CDR3 extends over 16 amino acids. Trimming took off 0 bases at V and 4 bases at J, with 14 bases between the two ends. Germline V gene data show CDR1 as SGHRS and CDR2 as YFSETQ. The variable domain in full, with the rest retrieved from reference TRBV5-1 and TRBJ1-5, is KAGVTQTPRYLIKTRGQQVTLSCSPISGHRSVSWYQQTPGQGLQFLFEYFSETQRNKGNFPGRFSGRQFSNSRSEMNVSTLELGDSALYLCASSLVAGIQNQPQHFGDGTRLSIL.

The J gene is TRBJ2-2, the V gene TRBV4-1; TRBD2 matches 13 bases. The CDR3 length is 16 residues. The V gene end was trimmed by 4 bases and the J gene end by 5 bases; junction bases not matched to a gene: 4. CDR1 and CDR2 (germline): MGHRA, YSYEKL. The CDR3 DNA is TGCGCCAGCAGCCCCGTGACTAGCGGGAGGACCGGGGAGCTGTTTTTT. This encodes CASSPVTSGRTGELFF.

The CDR3 region is CASSLEVRPRSTDTQYF. CDR3 DNA sequence: TGTGCCAGCAGCTTAGAAGTCAGGCCAAGAAGCACAGATACGCAGTATTTT. The V call is TRBV7-2, the J call TRBJ2-3; D is unclear. Germline CDR1 is SGHTA and CDR2 is FQGNSA. This CDR3 is 17 amino acids long. V shed 1 base and J shed 0 bases, with 14 bases lying between them. Based on the CDR3 plus reference TRBV7-2 and TRBJ2-3, the full variable domain is GAGVSQSPSNKVTEKGKDVELRCDPISGHTALYWYRQSLGQGLEFLIYFQGNSAPDKSGLPSDRFSAERTGGSVSTLTIQRTQQEDSAVYLCASSLEVRPRSTDTQYFGPGTRLTVL.

This chain links TRBV18 with TRBJ1-1; D ambiguous. The CDR3 is 13 residues long. The V and J ends lost 3 bases and 1 base respectively, with 6 bases between them. Germline CDR1 and CDR2: KGHSH and LQKENI. For the CDR3, the DNA is TGTGCCAGCTCACCCCTAGAGAACACTGAAGCTTTCTTT. This gives the protein CASSPLENTEAFF.

J is TRBJ2-7 and V is TRBV7-2; 8 nucleotides agree with TRBD1. The germline gives CDR1 SGHTA, CDR2 FQGNSA. J was trimmed by 4 bases and V by 2 bases; bases with no gene match: 7. The CDR3 totals 15 residues. CDR3 sequence (DNA): TGTGCCAGCAGCTTATTTTGGGGACAGGTTTACGAGCAGTACTTC. Translation gives CASSLFWGQVYEQYF.

This chain joins TRBV7-2 and TRBJ2-3; 10 bases align to TRBD1. The CDR3 totals 16 residues. The germline V gene encodes CDR1 SGHTA and CDR2 FQGNSA. The V and J ends lost 1 base and 2 bases, in that order; junction bases with no gene match: 3. The DNA for the CDR3 is TGTGCCAGCAGCTTAGACGGGACAGGGGTCACAGATACGCAGTATTTT. This translates into CASSLDGTGVTDTQYF.